The text below deals with one T cell receptor (beta chain). The germline CDR1 and CDR2 sequences are MNHEY and SMNVEV (reference sequence). After removal of 5 bases from V and 2 bases from J, the junction contained 5 bases not matched to a gene. The CDR3 contains 15 residues. The repertoire was sequenced with immunoSEQ multiplex PCR; TCRdb's copy has only in-frame clones and lacks some. The sample yields roughly 200,000 clones, 87% seen once. This entry comes from a study of blood T cell repertoires in COVID-19. The J gene is TRBJ2-1, the V gene TRBV27; TRBD1 matches 8 bases. The sample comprised peripheral blood. This clonotype originated in a man in his fifties or sixties with active or convalescent COVID-19. The CDR3 DNA reads as TGTGCCAGCAGTAGAGGACAGGGAACCTACAATGAGCAGTTCTTC. The encoded protein is CASSRGQGTYNEQFF.